This T cell receptor beta chain came from a study of cytomegalovirus exposure and HLA in healthy donors (dated by TCRdb to the late 2010s). Regarding the complete study: An earlier analysis of fewer than 750 of the donors reported 276 Gb of sequence data and around 100 million unique TCR beta sequences obtained from 150 million to 200 million T cells. About 330 gigabases of sequencing data and roughly 80 million unique TCR sequences made up an early release that covered about 640 HLA-typed donors. Among the roughly 400 genotyped donors, under 90% belonged to the genetic ancestry cluster associated with self-reported Caucasian donors. The study aimed to test whether cataloging public T cell receptors could reveal signatures of past pathogen exposure. The study used immunosequencing to profile the T cell repertoires of hundreds of subjects and linked those repertoires to cytomegalovirus serostatus. A separate validation cohort of some 130 different subjects was used in addition to the approximately 610-subject first cohort. The study combined high-throughput TCR immunosequencing, statistical association of individual TCRs with disease status, and machine learning to predict cytomegalovirus infection status. To study patterns of TCR occurrence, a later analysis re-analyzed previously published TCR beta repertoires from around 670 donors and added high-resolution HLA genotyping. The later analysis used no new phenotypic data to find candidate immune exposures, relying instead on TCR beta sequences and their occurrence across donors. In an earlier analysis of 550 to 700 of the donors, high-throughput TCR beta sequencing was used to judge whether each TCR beta V gene segment behaved as functional or pseudogenic. Alongside the repertoire data, information on donor age, sex, ethnicity and CMV serostatus was compiled. A later genetic analysis took genome-wide SNP genotypes for about 55% of the 666 donors and used that subset as a discovery cohort. Every repertoire in the discovery cohort had been generated on one and the same sequencing platform. HLA typing included class I and class II loci at four-digit resolution. The number of typed donors differed by locus: 629-630 for A, B, C, DRB1 and DQB1; some 500 for DQA1; around 610 for DPA1; and around 490 for DPB1. Five DR-DQ haplotypes were handled as single units for association and clustering, since linkage in the cohort was strong. Across approximately 400 genotyped donors of the cohort, an average of about 240,000 unique TCR beta nucleotide sequences per donor were sequenced, and 15% to 20% of those sequences were non-productive.

Libraries were built with the immunoSEQ multiplex PCR assay. For the multiplex PCR, a mixture combining 60 forward primers for TCR Vbeta segments and 13 reverse primers for TCR Jbeta segments was used. Amplification of the CDR3 region of rearranged TCR beta genes was performed with a multiplex PCR assay on genomic DNA. The amplified TCR beta libraries were sequenced on the Illumina HiSeq System as 87-base-pair reads. The paper's data handling went like this. In a later analysis, approximately 74 million unique TCR beta chains were counted across the 500 to 850 repertoires, and around 10 million of these chains were shared by at least two donors. A nearest-neighbor algorithm error-corrected the raw reads and collapsed the reads into unique sequences, merging closely related sequences to remove PCR and sequencing errors. CDR3 sequences were aligned to IMGT reference sequences to assign V, D and J gene segments. For a sequence to be retained, a match of at least six nucleotides to both a V gene segment and a J gene segment was required. A rearrangement was called productive if the CDR3 had no stop codons and remained in frame with V and J, and every other rearrangement was called non-productive. Following IMGT convention, CDR3 was defined as the stretch from the second conserved V-encoded cysteine up to the conserved J-encoded phenylalanine. In an earlier analysis of more than 550 of the donors, sequences lacking an unambiguous match to a single V gene segment were excluded. In an earlier analysis of approximately 610 of the donors, V segments were called functional above 56.7% productive rearrangements and were called segregating when the between-donor standard deviation exceeded 5%. To diagnose cytomegalovirus status from the catalog of TCR beta chain sequences, a statistical classification framework was built. V and J gene assignment, in a later analysis, came from comparing TCR nucleotide sequences with IMGT/GENE-DB human TR gene sequences. In a later analysis, CDR3 sequences and most-parsimonious VDJ recombination scenarios were assigned using the TCRdist pipeline. In a later analysis, each TCR beta chain was defined by its CDR3 amino acid sequence together with its V-gene family, and reads without a unique V-gene family were excluded. In a later analysis, around 600 highly shared, low-generation-probability nucleotide sequences were removed to address suspected cross-contamination and a sequencing artifact. For each public chain, a later analysis derived a clonal expansion index from normalized ranks of inferred template counts within each repertoire. A later analysis computed generation probabilities with a VDJ recombination model fitted to out-of-frame rearrangements, and checked the results against IGoR. In a later analysis, hypergeometric tests were used to score TCR-TCR, TCR-HLA and TCR-CMV co-occurrence, with a repertoire-size bias correction applied to TCR pairs. In a later analysis, false discovery rates were estimated by permuting HLA or CMV assignments 20 times. In a later analysis, co-occurring TCRs were grouped with DBSCAN, and TCRdist sequence similarity was added when clustering was performed within HLA-allele-positive subsets. Repertoires with fewer than 30,000 or more than 120,000 public chains, plus five repertoires with anomalous nucleotide sharing, were excluded from co-occurrence clustering. The table comes from immuneACCESS by way of TCRdb, which keeps in-frame sequences with V and J called. Part of the clones is missing from these tables; in studies checked, under half for an unresolved V gene and the rest for unknown reasons. V, J and clone size are taken as reported in that table, and D and trimming were inferred from the DNA itself. This sample comprises 150,000 to 200,000 clones, roughly 80% of them detected only once. Roughly 2% of the sample is held by the ten biggest clonotypes.

Counted from cysteine to phenylalanine, this CDR3 has 14 amino acids. Solely the CDR3 DNA is kept, with 42 bases framed from the first base. V lost 0 bases and J lost 3 bases; the stretch between them is 9 bases long. The germline V gene gives CDR1 as SGDLS and CDR2 as YYNGEE. What the study reported, not specific to this receptor: The sequencing pipeline was judged likely to have produced a cluster of highly shared sequence variants as a technical artifact. Because HLA typing was unavailable for some donors at each locus, only the typed subset was used in association tests. A later analysis reported that several top co-occurrence clusters appeared linked to parvovirus B19, influenza, CMV and Epstein-Barr virus. In a later analysis, 16,951 TCR beta sequences were associated with specific HLA alleles at a false discovery rate of 0.05. In a later analysis, HLA-associated TCR beta chains showed more clonal expansion and lower generation probabilities than non-associated chains that were equally common. Some IMGT-functional V segments, including TRBV6-2 and TRBV6-3, could not be told apart with the 87-base-pair reads, so those segments were excluded. Most CMV-associated TCR beta chains appeared to be HLA-restricted in a later analysis, and the HLA associations seemed to be driven largely by CMV exposure. In a later genetic analysis, a missense DCLRE1C variant was associated with V-gene and J-gene trimming of TCR beta chains, and the association was replicated in an independent cohort. The study gave a list of 150 to 200 TCR beta chains associated with cytomegalovirus. Sequencing depth was assumed to be roughly uniform across donors in the presence/absence analyses, though that assumption may not hold. It was suggested by the authors that the approach could potentially be generalized to other disease states and immunological phenotypes. A later genetic analysis reported fewer N-insertions in productive TCRs among donors in an Asian-associated ancestry cluster than the roughly 650-donor mean. A further reported finding was that TCR beta sequences accurately predicted the HLA-A and HLA-B alleles for most subjects in the first cohort. Because counts were too low, about 17 rarely observed V segments, including chromosome 9 orphons, were excluded from the earlier analysis of 587 of the donors. An earlier analysis of several hundred of the donors showed that most TCR beta V segments appeared in productive rearrangements either about 87% or about 30% of the time, which broadly matched IMGT annotations. The cohort was sequenced for TCR beta chains only, and without alpha or paired-chain data the features that could be detected were limited. In both the original and validation cohorts, the classifier was reported to diagnose cytomegalovirus status with high specificity and sensitivity. In a later analysis, TCR association rates were found to vary across HLA loci, with the most associated TCRs seen for DRB1 alleles and the fewest for HLA-C alleles. In vitro tests confirmed that a few of the cytomegalovirus-associated TCR beta chains recognize cytomegalovirus antigens. Most TCR sequences were seen in very few donors, while some public TCRs were found in many individuals. When HLA alleles, especially DR and DQ, strongly co-occurred, TCR associations were difficult to assign to individual alleles. Correlated functional status among segregating V segments might be attributable to linkage disequilibrium, but an unknown experimental factor could not be ruled out. The only immune exposure information available for the cohort was CMV serostatus.

A note on this clone: Its binding antigen is unknown. Base qualities are missing; no much larger clone stands one base away.

The cohort was made up of several hundred healthy bone marrow donors. At the time of sampling, every cohort member was nominally healthy, though immune exposures that went unrecorded were likely present. CMV serostatus was positive for more than 250 and negative for about 55% of the roughly 670 cohort members, and was not recorded for this donor. A peripheral blood sample was provided by each donor, and peripheral blood mononuclear cells were used for TCR beta sequencing. Genomic DNA extraction from the blood cell samples was performed with the Qiagen DNeasy Blood Extraction Kit. Sequenced sample: PBMCs. The TCR was taken from a human donor in good health. The chain uses TRBV9 and TRBJ1-2; the D gene is perhaps TRBD1, from 6 matching bases. The CDR3 has the sequence CASSVGAGDYGYTF. Read as DNA, the sequence is TGTGCCAGCAGCGTAGGTGCAGGGGACTATGGCTACACCTTC. The reference TRBV9 and TRBJ1-2 proteins fill in what lies around the CDR3, so the full variable domain reads DSGVTQTPKHLITATGQRVTLRCSPRSGDLSVYWYQQSLDQGLQFLIQYYNGEERAKGNILERFSAQQFPDLHSELNLSSLELGDSALYFCASSVGAGDYGYTFGSGTRLTVV.